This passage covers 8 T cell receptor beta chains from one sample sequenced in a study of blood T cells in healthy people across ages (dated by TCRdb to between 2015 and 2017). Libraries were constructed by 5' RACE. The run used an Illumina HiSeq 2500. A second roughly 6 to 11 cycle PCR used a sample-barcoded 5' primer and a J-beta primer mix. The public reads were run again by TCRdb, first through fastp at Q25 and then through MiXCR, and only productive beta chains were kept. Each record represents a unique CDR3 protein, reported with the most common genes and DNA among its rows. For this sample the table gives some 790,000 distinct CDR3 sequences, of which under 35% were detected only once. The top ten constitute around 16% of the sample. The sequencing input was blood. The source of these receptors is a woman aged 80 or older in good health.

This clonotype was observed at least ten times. This CDR3 is CASTDRVYEQYF. The CDR3 nucleotides are TGTGCCAGCACGGACAGGGTATACGAGCAGTACTTC. The chain combines TRBV2 with TRBJ2-7; TRBD1 matches 8 bases. V trimming: 7 bases; J trimming: 4 bases; junction bases outside the gene matches: 3. Germline CDR1 reads SNHLY; CDR2 reads FYNNEI. This CDR3 region has 12 residues.

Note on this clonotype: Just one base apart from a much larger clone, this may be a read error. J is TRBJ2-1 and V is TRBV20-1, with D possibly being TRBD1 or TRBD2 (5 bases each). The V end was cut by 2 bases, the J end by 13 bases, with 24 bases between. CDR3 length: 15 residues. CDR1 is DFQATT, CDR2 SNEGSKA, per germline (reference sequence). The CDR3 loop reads CSARRGLRAQETQFF. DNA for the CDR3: TGCAGTGCTAGACGCGGGCTCAGGGCACAAGAGACCCAGTTCTTC.

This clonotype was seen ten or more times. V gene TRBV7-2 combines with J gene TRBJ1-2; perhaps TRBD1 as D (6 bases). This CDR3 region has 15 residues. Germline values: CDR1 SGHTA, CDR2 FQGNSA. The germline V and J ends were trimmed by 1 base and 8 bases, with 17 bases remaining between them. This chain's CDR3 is CASSLVQGLPGGYTF. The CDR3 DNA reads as TGTGCCAGCAGCTTAGTACAGGGCCTCCCCGGCGGCTACACCTTC.

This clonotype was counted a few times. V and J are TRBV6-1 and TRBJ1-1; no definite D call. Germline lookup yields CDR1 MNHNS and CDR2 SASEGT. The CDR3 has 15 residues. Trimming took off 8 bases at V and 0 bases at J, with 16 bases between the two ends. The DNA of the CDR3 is TGTGCCAGCGTCGAGACAATACTGATGAACACTGAAGCTTTCTTT. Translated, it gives CASVETILMNTEAFF.

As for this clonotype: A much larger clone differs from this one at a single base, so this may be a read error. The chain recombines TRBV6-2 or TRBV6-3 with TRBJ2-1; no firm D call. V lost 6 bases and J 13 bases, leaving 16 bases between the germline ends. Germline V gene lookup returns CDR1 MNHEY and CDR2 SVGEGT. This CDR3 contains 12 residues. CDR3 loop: CASSRIQETQFF. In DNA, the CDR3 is TGTGCCAGCAGCCGAATCCAAGAGACCCAGTTCTTC.

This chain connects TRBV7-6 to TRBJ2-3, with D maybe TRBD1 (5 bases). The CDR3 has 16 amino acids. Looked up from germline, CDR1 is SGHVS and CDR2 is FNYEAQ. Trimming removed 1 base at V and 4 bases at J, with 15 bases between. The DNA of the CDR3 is TGTGCCAGCAGCTTAGTTGCCCAGGGTATGGCAGATACGCAGTATTTT. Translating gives CASSLVAQGMADTQYF.

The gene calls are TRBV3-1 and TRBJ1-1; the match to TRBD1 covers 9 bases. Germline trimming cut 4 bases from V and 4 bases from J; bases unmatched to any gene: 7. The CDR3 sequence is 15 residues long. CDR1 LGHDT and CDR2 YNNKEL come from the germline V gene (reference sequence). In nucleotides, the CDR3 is TGTGCCAGCAGCCTTGTACAGGGGGCAATCACTGAAGCTTTCTTT. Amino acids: CASSLVQGAITEAFF.

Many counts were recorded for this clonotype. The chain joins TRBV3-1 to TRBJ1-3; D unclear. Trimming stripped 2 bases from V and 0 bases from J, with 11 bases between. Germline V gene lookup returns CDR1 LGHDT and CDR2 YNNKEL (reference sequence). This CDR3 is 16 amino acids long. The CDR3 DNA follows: TGTGCCAGCAGCCAATCCGACAAAGCCTCTGGAAACACCATATATTTT. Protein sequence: CASSQSDKASGNTIYF.